The 17 T cell receptor beta chains below come from one sample, sequenced in a study of T cell responses to AZD1222 COVID-19 vaccine. Some clones are missing from TCRdb's copy, which holds only in-frame ones; the method was immunoSEQ multiplex PCR. The table includes some 150,000 clones, over 80% detected once. The specimen was peripheral blood, collected 28 days after the second AZD1222 dose. Receptor source: an adult who received the AZD1222 COVID-19 vaccine.

A word on this clone: Mismatch with germline at one junction end may stem from a read error. The chain recombines TRBV5-1 with TRBJ1-1; 12 bases align to TRBD1. The germline gives CDR1 SGHRS, CDR2 YFSETQ. The CDR3 runs to 15 residues. The CDR3 reads CASSSSTGQGASFRF. CDR3 bases: TGCGCCAGCAGCTCGTCAACGGGACAGGGGGCGAGCTTTAGATTT.

This sequence joins TRBV28 and TRBJ1-2; TRBD1 is a possible D gene (5 bases). The V end was cut by 6 bases, the J end by 4 bases, with 15 bases between. CDR3 length: 14 residues. CDR1 MDHEN and CDR2 SYDVKM come from the germline V gene. CDR3 amino acids: CASRLGLAFYGYTF. The CDR3 bases are TGTGCCAGCAGGCTGGGACTGGCCTTCTATGGCTACACCTTC.

The chain combines TRBV24-1 with TRBJ1-5, with a weak D call TRBD1 (6 bases). The germline V gene encodes CDR1 KGHDR and CDR2 SFDVKD. The CDR3 spans 16 residues. The ends were cut back, 4 bases at V and 7 bases at J, with 19 bases in the middle. CDR3 nucleotide sequence: TGTGCCACCAGTGACCCGTCAGGGGACTTTAGACAGCCCCAGCATTTT. Its protein product is CATSDPSGDFRQPQHF.

The gene calls are TRBV7-2 and TRBJ1-3, with TRBD1 identical over 7 bases. V lost 1 base to trimming and J lost 8 bases; unmatched junction nucleotides: 8. This CDR3 spans 15 amino acids. Germline V lookup: CDR1 SGHTA, CDR2 FQGNSA. The CDR3: CASSLGQGPGYTIYF. The CDR3 DNA follows: TGTGCCAGCAGCTTAGGACAGGGACCGGGGTACACCATATATTTT.

This clone was seen a handful of times. The rearrangement uses TRBV19 and TRBJ1-5, with D tentatively TRBD1 (6 bases). The CDR3 is 15 residues long. V gave up 3 bases and J gave up 1 base, with 10 bases separating them. CDR1 is LNHDA, CDR2 SQIVND, per germline (reference sequence). The CDR3 DNA follows: TGTGCCAGTAGTATCCGGACAGAGAGCAATCAGCCCCAGCATTTT. This codes for CASSIRTESNQPQHF.

V and J are TRBV2 and TRBJ1-1; D is uncertain. Germline values: CDR1 SNHLY, CDR2 FYNNEI. The CDR3 sequence is 14 residues long. Trimming took 6 bases from V and 4 from J, leaving 15 bases between them. In DNA form, the CDR3 reads TGTGCCAGCAGCGCCGTCCCCATTGGCACTGAAGCTTTCTTT. Amino acid sequence: CASSAVPIGTEAFF.

The chain links TRBV4-1 to TRBJ2-1; 7 nucleotides align to TRBD2. Germline assignment: CDR1 MGHRA and CDR2 YSYEKL. The CDR3 is 15 residues long. J was trimmed by 4 bases and V by 4 bases; bases with no gene match: 7. CDR3 residues: CASSLPAGLYNEQFF. As DNA, the CDR3 is TGCGCCAGCAGCCTCCCAGCGGGACTATACAATGAGCAGTTCTTC.

This chain joins TRBV5-1 and TRBJ1-2; D perhaps matches TRBD1 (5 bases). Germline loops: CDR1 SGHRS, CDR2 YFSETQ. There are 14 residues in the CDR3. V lost 2 bases and J 2 bases, leaving 10 bases between the germline ends. The CDR3 sequence: CASSFGGFNYGYTF. The DNA for the CDR3 is TGCGCCAGCAGCTTCGGGGGGTTCAACTATGGCTACACCTTC. Using reference TRBV5-1 and TRBJ1-2 for the parts outside the CDR3, the full variable domain is KAGVTQTPRYLIKTRGQQVTLSCSPISGHRSVSWYQQTPGQGLQFLFEYFSETQRNKGNFPGRFSGRQFSNSRSEMNVSTLELGDSALYLCASSFGGFNYGYTFGSGTRLTVV.

This clone was detected only once. The V gene is TRBV25-1, the J gene TRBJ2-7; D ambiguous. Trimming pared 8 bases from V and 6 bases from J, leaving 11 bases between. The length of the CDR3 is 11 residues. Germline V gene lookup returns CDR1 MGHDK and CDR2 SYGVNS. The DNA of the CDR3 is TGTGCCAGCGCCTCCGTTGGCGAGCAGTACTTC. Encoded protein: CASASVGEQYF.

The J gene is TRBJ2-1, the V gene TRBV5-1; D uncertain. This CDR3 has 14 amino acids. V dropped 4 bases and J dropped 1 base, with 9 bases sitting between them. Germline V CDR1 and CDR2: SGHRS, YFSETQ. CDR3 bases: TGCGCCAGCAGCCCGGCGGAGTCCTACAATGAGCAGTTCTTC. This codes for CASSPAESYNEQFF.

The chain uses TRBV7-8 and TRBJ2-5; 8 bases match TRBD2. With 7 bases clipped from V and 5 bases from J, the junction kept 15 bases outside the gene matches. CDR1 is SGHVS and CDR2 is FQNEAQ in the germline V gene. The CDR3 spans 16 residues. The CDR3 DNA reads TGTGCCAGCACCTTTACTCGTAGCGGGACTACGGAGACCCAGTACTTC. The encoded protein is CASTFTRSGTTETQYF.

The chain employs TRBV6-2 or TRBV6-3 and TRBJ2-3; 8 bases agree with TRBD2. With 0 bases clipped from V and 11 bases from J, the junction kept 1 base outside the gene matches. CDR1 and CDR2 from the germline V gene are MNHEY and SVGEGT. The CDR3 loop spans 12 amino acids. CDR3: CASSYSSGMQYF. The CDR3 DNA follows: TGTGCCAGCAGTTACTCTAGCGGGATGCAGTATTTT.

The chain recombines TRBV5-1 with TRBJ2-1; D unclear. Trimming shortened V by 3 bases and J by 5 bases, and 6 bases separated the two germline ends. The CDR3 covers 12 residues. Germline V gene lookup returns CDR1 SGHRS and CDR2 YFSETQ. CDR3 nucleotide sequence: TGCGCCAGCAGCTGGCCTAACAATGAGCAGTTCTTC. It specifies CASSWPNNEQFF.

This clone was recorded only once. The genes are TRBV27 and TRBJ2-7; the D is unclear. Germline lookup yields CDR1 MNHEY and CDR2 SMNVEV (reference sequence). The length of the CDR3 is 12 residues. V lost 5 bases and J lost 3, with 8 bases in between. In nucleotides, the CDR3 is TGTGCCAGCAGTCAAAGTTTCTACGAGCAGTACTTC. As protein: CASSQSFYEQYF.

The DNA for the CDR3 is TGTGCCAGCAGCTTTCGAGCGGGAAACTCCTACAATGAGCAGTTCTTC. Translation gives CASSFRAGNSYNEQFF. The V and J genes are TRBV7-2 and TRBJ2-1, with TRBD2 matching 7 bases. The CDR3 loop spans 16 amino acids. With 3 bases clipped from V and 0 bases from J, the junction kept 5 bases outside the gene matches. Germline V gene lookup returns CDR1 SGHTA and CDR2 FQGNSA.

V usage is TRBV6-5 and J usage is TRBJ1-1; D call uncertain. Germline values: CDR1 MNHEY, CDR2 SVGAGI. The CDR3 has 13 amino acids. Trimming pared 2 bases from V and 3 bases from J, leaving 7 bases between. Here the CDR3 reads CASSYEYDTEAFF. In DNA form, the CDR3 reads TGTGCCAGCAGTTACGAGTATGACACTGAAGCTTTCTTT.

The chain carries TRBV28 and TRBJ2-7; 7 bases agree with TRBD2. Germline values: CDR1 MDHEN, CDR2 SYDVKM. The CDR3 extends over 15 amino acids. The trim removed 3 bases at V and 3 bases at J, leaving 8 bases unmatched. The CDR3 is CASSLGGSTDYEQYF. CDR3 sequence (DNA): TGTGCCAGCAGTTTGGGGGGGAGCACCGACTACGAGCAGTACTTC.